Below, 27 T cell receptor beta chains from the same sample are listed, as sequenced in a study of T cells in Graves' hyperthyroidism and ophthalmopathy. What was amplified from RNA transcripts were TCR beta CDR3 regions. TCR CDR3 regions were first amplified by RT-PCR with HTBI primers. TCRdb ran MiXCR on the multiplex PCR reads and lists one entry per CDR3 protein. This sample has 250,000 to 400,000 distinct CDR3 sequences; roughly 13% occur once, and the top ten carry 30% to 40%. Sequenced material: blood. The receptors were gathered from a woman aged 40-49 years with Graves' ophthalmopathy.

This clonotype turned up a few times. V is TRBV4-1 and J is TRBJ1-2, with D unclear. The germline gives CDR1 MGHRA, CDR2 YSYEKL. Trimming stripped 4 bases from V and 0 bases from J, with 6 bases between. This CDR3 is built from 13 residues. CDR3 region: CASSPTTNYGYTF. DNA of the CDR3: TGCGCCAGCAGCCCCACCACTAACTATGGCTACACCTTC.

This clonotype was observed many times. This chain joins TRBV7-2 and TRBJ2-1; D tentatively reads TRBD1 or TRBD2 (6 bases each). The CDR3 totals 14 residues. V was pared by 2 bases and J by 8 bases, with 13 bases between. Germline CDR1 SGHTA, CDR2 FQGNSA. In nucleotides, the CDR3 is TGTGCCAGCAGCTTAACCGGGGGCCGGGATGAGCAGTTCTTC. Residues: CASSLTGGRDEQFF.

In DNA form, the CDR3 reads TGTGCCAGCAGCGCGGTCGGGTTTTCCTACAATGAGCAGTTCTTC. It codes for CASSAVGFSYNEQFF. The J gene is TRBJ2-1, the V gene TRBV5-5; unclear D gene. The CDR3 has 15 residues. Germline CDR1 and CDR2: SGHKS and YYEKEE (reference sequence). Trimming left V 4 bases short and J 1 base short, with 12 bases between.

This clonotype was counted many times. V and J are TRBV27 and TRBJ2-3; 8 bases are a match to TRBD1. With 1 base clipped from V and 6 bases from J, the junction kept 9 bases outside the gene matches. CDR1 is MNHEY and CDR2 is SMNVEV in the germline V gene (reference sequence). This CDR3 comprises 16 residues. Here the CDR3 DNA reads TGTGCCAGCAGTTTATTGAGGACAGGGAGGCCGGATACGCAGTATTTT. This sequence encodes CASSLLRTGRPDTQYF.

This clonotype was recorded at least ten times. V usage is TRBV6-5 and J usage is TRBJ1-2; maybe TRBD1 (5 bases). With 2 bases removed from V and 3 bases from J, the gap between germline ends came to 7 bases. The length of the CDR3 is 13 residues. Germline-derived CDR1 and CDR2 are MNHEY and SVGAGI. CDR3 loop: CASSYLRDYGYTF. The CDR3, as DNA: TGTGCCAGCAGTTACCTCAGGGACTATGGCTACACCTTC.

For this clonotype: A much larger clonotype is one base distant, so this may be a read error. The chain recombines TRBV20-1 with TRBJ1-2; D unresolved. The length of the CDR3 is 10 residues. The germline CDR1 and CDR2 sequences are DFQATT and SNEGSKA (reference sequence). Trimming pared 5 bases from V and 7 bases from J, leaving 8 bases between. CDR3 loop: CSASDIGYTF. For the CDR3, the DNA is TGCAGTGCTTCCGACATTGGCTACACCTTC.

The genes are TRBV7-2 and TRBJ2-5; D is ambiguous. Per the germline V gene, CDR1 is SGHTA and CDR2 is FQGNSA. The germline V and J ends were trimmed by 5 bases and 5 bases, with 9 bases remaining between them. The CDR3 covers 12 residues. CDR3 DNA sequence: TGTGCCAGCAGCCCAGAGTTGGAGACCCAGTACTTC. This codes for CASSPELETQYF.

This clonotype was observed a few times. The genes are TRBV14 and TRBJ2-3; perhaps TRBD2 as D (5 bases). Per the germline V gene, CDR1 is SGHDN and CDR2 is FVKESK. The CDR3 totals 14 residues. Trimming pared 1 base from V and 7 bases from J, leaving 12 bases between. The CDR3 here is CASSQGLADHTQYF. The CDR3 DNA reads as TGTGCCAGCAGCCAAGGTCTAGCAGACCATACGCAGTATTTT.

This clonotype was seen many times. The chain links TRBV28 to TRBJ2-3; D possibly uses TRBD1 or TRBD2 (5 bases each). There are 16 residues in the CDR3. The germline CDR1 and CDR2 sequences are MDHEN and SYDVKM. V was trimmed by 6 bases and J by 1 base, leaving 17 bases between them. The DNA for the CDR3 is TGTGCCAGCAGCCTAAAATGGGGGAGAGGCACAGATACGCAGTATTTT. Protein: CASSLKWGRGTDTQYF.

This clonotype appeared many times. The gene calls are TRBV6-2 or TRBV6-3 and TRBJ2-7; D perhaps matches TRBD2 (5 bases). Trimming removed 3 bases at V and 3 bases at J, with 12 bases between. Germline CDR1 MNHEY, CDR2 SVGEGT. The CDR3 has 14 amino acids. The DNA for the CDR3 is TGTGCCAGCAGTTATGGCTTCACTAGCTACGAGCAGTACTTC. Amino acid sequence: CASSYGFTSYEQYF.

This chain uses TRBV7-2 with TRBJ2-3; 8 bases map to TRBD2. The ends lost 5 bases at V and 7 bases at J; junction bases unmatched: 8. This CDR3 comprises 14 residues. Germline CDR1 and CDR2: SGHTA and FQGNSA. As DNA, the CDR3 is TGTGCCAGCAGCCCCCGACTAGCGATAAATACGCAGTATTTT. Its protein product is CASSPRLAINTQYF.

This clonotype was seen more than once but under ten times. The CDR3 region has the DNA TGTGCCAGCAGTTATGCCACCGGGACAGGGACCGGGGAGCTGTTTTTT. It specifies CASSYATGTGTGELFF. The chain couples TRBV27 to TRBJ2-2, with 9 nucleotides matching TRBD1. Trimming removed 4 bases from V and 5 bases from J; junction bases left unmatched: 8. The germline CDR1 and CDR2 sequences are MNHEY and SMNVEV (reference sequence). The CDR3 consists of 16 residues.

There are a few counts of this clonotype. The V call is TRBV4-1, the J call TRBJ2-1; 7 nucleotides match TRBD2. V dropped 4 bases and J dropped 7; count of bases not matched to a gene: 10. Germline CDR1 reads MGHRA; CDR2 reads YSYEKL. The CDR3 runs 15 residues. CDR3 sequence: CASSRGLEGRNEQFF. DNA of the CDR3: TGCGCCAGCAGCCGCGGACTAGAGGGGAGGAATGAGCAGTTCTTC.

This clonotype was seen repeatedly, ten times or more. The V gene is TRBV29-1, the J gene TRBJ2-5; 8 bases align to TRBD2. CDR3 size: 13 residues. The junction had 7 bases not matched to a gene; V was cut back by 6 bases and J by 4 bases. Germline-derived CDR1 and CDR2 are SQVTM and ANQGSEA. CDR3 residues: CSVSQSGGETQYF. The DNA for the CDR3 is TGCAGCGTGAGCCAGAGCGGGGGAGAGACCCAGTACTTC.

In this sample, this clonotype turned up a few times. The chain recombines TRBV30 with TRBJ1-5, with TRBD1 matching 7 bases. The germline V gene encodes CDR1 GTSNPN and CDR2 SVGIG (reference sequence). V gave up 0 bases and J gave up 1 base; unmatched junction bases: 3. The length of the CDR3 is 15 residues. CDR3 amino acids: CAWSVKGASNQPQHF. The CDR3 DNA reads TGTGCCTGGAGTGTCAAGGGGGCGAGCAATCAGCCCCAGCATTTT.

This clonotype was recorded many times. V and J are TRBV20-1 and TRBJ1-2; D is perhaps TRBD1 (5 bases). The CDR3 length is 15 residues. CDR1 is DFQATT, CDR2 SNEGSKA, per germline (reference sequence). V was cut by 3 bases and J by 0 bases, with 14 bases left in between. This CDR3 is CSARGVAGANYGYTF. CDR3 bases: TGCAGTGCTAGGGGGGTCGCGGGTGCTAACTATGGCTACACCTTC.

This clonotype was recorded at least ten times. This chain links TRBV5-1 with TRBJ2-7; possibly TRBD2 for D (6 bases). Germline lookup yields CDR1 SGHRS and CDR2 YFSETQ. The V gene lost 4 bases and the J gene lost 2 bases, with 13 bases spanning the gap. CDR3 length: 14 amino acids. CDR3 DNA: TGCGCCAGCAGCCCCAGGGAGGCAGCCTACGAGCAGTACTTC. Its protein product is CASSPREAAYEQYF.

This clonotype has a handful of counts. The J gene is TRBJ1-1, the V gene TRBV20-1; a possible D gene is TRBD1 (6 bases). There are 13 residues in the CDR3. CDR1 is DFQATT and CDR2 is SNEGSKA in the germline V gene (reference sequence). V lost 0 bases and J 5 bases, leaving 10 bases between the germline ends. The CDR3 DNA reads TGCAGTGCTAGAGATCTTAGGGGGACTGAAGCTTTCTTT. It is translated as CSARDLRGTEAFF.

The chain is built from TRBV12-3 or TRBV12-4 and TRBJ2-1, with a weak D call TRBD2 (6 bases). The CDR3 has 12 amino acids. Trimming stripped 5 bases from V and 15 bases from J, with 17 bases between. Here the CDR3 reads CASSRRGLTTFF. CDR3 nucleotide sequence: TGTGCCAGCAGTCGTCGGGGGTTAACTACGTTCTTC.

This chain connects TRBV5-1 to TRBJ2-7, with D maybe TRBD1 (6 bases). The V and J ends lost 4 bases and 0 bases respectively, with 14 bases between them. The CDR3 covers 15 residues. Germline lookup yields CDR1 SGHRS and CDR2 YFSETQ. The CDR3 loop is CASSETDSVSYEQYF. CDR3 nucleotide sequence: TGCGCCAGCAGCGAGACGGACAGCGTCTCCTACGAGCAGTACTTC.

This chain links TRBV11-3 with TRBJ2-5; D tentatively reads TRBD1 or TRBD2 (5 bases each). CDR1 is SGHNT and CDR2 is YENEEA in the germline V gene. The CDR3 is 14 residues long. The V end lost 5 bases, the J end lost 2 bases, and 12 bases lay between the germline ends. CDR3 residues: CASSTGIAQETQYF. The CDR3 region has the DNA TGTGCCAGCAGCACAGGAATAGCGCAAGAGACCCAGTACTTC. Looking up the rest from reference TRBV11-3 and TRBJ2-5 gives the full variable domain: EAGVVQSPRYKIIEKKQPVAFWCNPISGHNTLYWYLQNLGQGPELLIRYENEEAVDDSQLPKDRFSAERLKGVDSTLKIQPAELGDSAVYLCASSTGIAQETQYFGPGTRLLVL.

This clonotype appeared a few times. The chain uses TRBV27 and TRBJ1-4; a possible D gene is TRBD1 (5 bases). CDR1 MNHEY and CDR2 SMNVEV come from the germline V gene (reference sequence). There are 16 residues in the CDR3. Trimming shortened V by 4 bases and J by 6 bases, and 18 bases separated the two germline ends. The CDR3 region has the DNA TGTGCCAGCAGTTCATCTATCCAGGGCATCGATGAAAAACTGTTTTTT. Translated: CASSSSIQGIDEKLFF.

This clonotype was recorded many times. V gene TRBV6-1 combines with J gene TRBJ2-1, with 8 positions matching TRBD2. CDR1 is MNHNS and CDR2 is SASEGT in the germline V gene. Trimming removed 2 bases from V and 2 bases from J; junction bases left unmatched: 17. This CDR3 is 20 amino acids long. In DNA form, the CDR3 reads TGTGCCAGCAGTGAATATATGTTTAGGGCGGGAGGTCTGGCCTACAATGAGCAGTTCTTC. It encodes CASSEYMFRAGGLAYNEQFF.

In its sample, this clonotype was seen many times. The V gene is TRBV28, the J gene TRBJ2-5, with D possibly being TRBD1 (7 bases). Per the germline V gene, CDR1 is MDHEN and CDR2 is SYDVKM. With 7 bases removed from V and 1 base from J, the gap between germline ends came to 16 bases. The CDR3 consists of 15 residues. Here the CDR3 DNA reads TGTGCCAGCAATAGTCAGGGGGGCCCCCAAGAGACCCAGTACTTC. Amino acids: CASNSQGGPQETQYF.

The chain has TRBV5-1 and TRBJ2-7, with a tentative D call TRBD1 (6 bases). Deletions cut 7 bases from V and 2 bases from J, with 16 bases between. The germline V gene encodes CDR1 SGHRS and CDR2 YFSETQ. This CDR3 is 14 amino acids long. Here the CDR3 reads CASARTDTTYEQYF. CDR3 coding DNA: TGCGCCAGCGCACGGACAGATACTACCTACGAGCAGTACTTC.

This clonotype was seen repeatedly, ten times or more. The chain carries TRBV12-3 or TRBV12-4 and TRBJ1-6; 9 nucleotides agree with TRBD1. The trim removed 3 bases at V and 7 bases at J, leaving 1 base unmatched. There are 14 residues in the CDR3. CDR3 DNA: TGTGCCAGCAGTTTCGGGACAGGGAATTCACCCCTCCACTTT. Amino acid sequence: CASSFGTGNSPLHF.

The chain recombines TRBV20-1 with TRBJ2-1; the D is unclear. The V gene's germline CDR1 is DFQATT and CDR2 SNEGSKA (reference sequence). The CDR3 runs to 14 residues. Trimming shortened V by 3 bases and J by 0 bases, and 9 bases separated the two germline ends. CDR3 amino acids: CSASPPVSYNEQFF. CDR3 bases: TGCAGTGCTAGTCCTCCGGTCTCCTACAATGAGCAGTTCTTC.